This entry describes one T cell receptor beta chain. The CDR3 has 13 residues. Deletions cut 6 bases from V and 0 bases from J, with 9 bases between. The germline gives CDR1 MNHEY, CDR2 SVGEGT. 0.5 to 1 ug RNA was reverse transcribed with random hexamers. TCRdb reprocessed the immunoSEQ multiplex PCR reads with MiXCR, giving one entry per CDR3 protein. Of around 79,000 distinct CDR3 sequences in the sample, approximately 94% were seen once. This entry belongs to a study of CD8 T cells in Susac syndrome. V usage is TRBV6-2 or TRBV6-3 and J usage is TRBJ2-7; a weak D match, TRBD2 (6 bases). This receptor was taken from a human donor with Susac syndrome. Sequenced: CD8+ T cells from PBMCs. CDR3 residues: CASRGGLSYEQYF. Here the CDR3 DNA reads TGTGCCAGCAGGGGGGGACTCTCCTACGAGCAGTACTTC.